The 24 T cell receptor beta chains reported below all come from one sample, sequenced in a study of blood T cell repertoires in COVID-19 (TCRdb year 2020). Libraries were built with the immunoSEQ multiplex PCR assay. In its TCRdb copy, this immuneACCESS table keeps in-frame sequences only and misses some clones. Where compared with another copy, unresolved V genes explain less than half of these, and the others have no known cause. Here the sample has roughly 440,000 clones; more than 70% occur a single time. Around 13% of the sample is taken by the ten largest. The sequencing sample was made of peripheral blood. The receptors shown here come from a woman aged 45-60 years with COVID-19, enrolled during active disease.

The chain has TRBV5-8 and TRBJ2-1; TRBD1 agrees at 9 bases. With 0 bases clipped from V and 6 bases from J, the junction kept 4 bases outside the gene matches. CDR1 SGHTS and CDR2 YDEGEE come from the germline V gene. The CDR3 consists of 15 residues. In DNA, the CDR3 is TGTGCCAGCAGCTTGGGGGACAGGGTGGCCAATGAGCAGTTCTTC. As protein: CASSLGDRVANEQFF.

A single count supports this clone. The chain employs TRBV18 and TRBJ1-1; D call uncertain. The CDR3 has 15 amino acids. CDR1 is KGHSH, CDR2 LQKENI, per germline. Trimming pared 3 bases from V and 0 bases from J, leaving 11 bases between. The CDR3 DNA is TGTGCCAGCTCACCTAGGAGAGAGATGAACACTGAAGCTTTCTTT. Protein: CASSPRREMNTEAFF.

This chain connects TRBV2 to TRBJ1-4; TRBD1 might be the D (5 bases). CDR1 is SNHLY, CDR2 FYNNEI, per germline. V was pared by 8 bases and J by 5 bases, with 18 bases between. The CDR3 spans 15 residues. The CDR3 sequence is CASVASGGSNEKLFF. CDR3 DNA sequence: TGTGCCAGCGTTGCTTCGGGGGGGTCAAATGAAAAACTGTTTTTT.

The V call is TRBV7-2, the J call TRBJ1-4; 9 positions match TRBD1. Germline V lookup: CDR1 SGHTA, CDR2 FQGNSA. The CDR3 extends over 15 amino acids. V shed 4 bases and J 10 bases; nucleotides not matched to a gene: 10. The CDR3 nucleotides read TGTGCCAGCAGCTCCGTCCGGGACAGGGTATCAAAACTGTTTTTT. Translated, it gives CASSSVRDRVSKLFF.

The chain carries TRBV3-1 (or the pseudogene TRBV3-2) and TRBJ2-2; D ambiguous. The CDR3 is 13 residues long. The germline V gene encodes CDR1 LGHDT and CDR2 YNNKEL (reference sequence). The V and J ends lost 3 bases and 0 bases respectively, with 2 bases between them. DNA of the CDR3: TGTGCCAGCAGCCACTCGAACACCGGGGAGCTGTTTTTT. This encodes CASSHSNTGELFF.

This chain joins TRBV11-2 and TRBJ2-7; D is perhaps TRBD2 (8 bases). The V gene's germline CDR1 is SGHAT and CDR2 FQNNGV. V was trimmed by 0 bases and J by 2 bases, leaving 14 bases between them. This CDR3 comprises 16 residues. CDR3: CASSLDSGTAAYEQYF. The CDR3 DNA reads TGTGCCAGCAGCTTAGATAGCGGGACAGCAGCCTACGAGCAGTACTTC.

V usage is TRBV19 and J usage is TRBJ1-1, with 9 bases fitting TRBD1. The CDR3 is 13 amino acids. In germline, CDR1 is LNHDA, CDR2 SQIVND (reference sequence). Trimming cost V 9 bases and J 3 bases; bases outside gene matches: 5. The CDR3 nucleotides are TGTGCCAGCGGACAGGGGCGACACACTGAAGCTTTCTTT. This sequence encodes CASGQGRHTEAFF.

The genes are TRBV5-4 and TRBJ1-2; D is uncertain. Germline-derived CDR1 and CDR2 are SGHNT and YYREEE (reference sequence). This CDR3 is built from 13 residues. The ends were cut back, 0 bases at V and 8 bases at J, with 11 bases in the middle. CDR3 sequence (DNA): TGTGCCAGCAGCTTGGCCGCAGGTGGGGGCTACACCTTC. Translating it yields CASSLAAGGGYTF.

The V call is TRBV18, the J call TRBJ1-1; D gene uncertain. The germline V gene has CDR1 KGHSH and CDR2 LQKENI. V gave up 6 bases and J gave up 1 base, with 15 bases separating them. There are 15 residues in the CDR3. The CDR3 protein is CASSTSAPGNTEAFF. Written as DNA, the CDR3 is TGTGCCAGCTCCACCTCGGCGCCGGGGAACACTGAAGCTTTCTTT.

This chain uses TRBV5-4 with TRBJ1-1; perhaps TRBD1 as D (6 bases). The V and J ends lost 6 bases and 5 bases respectively, with 14 bases between them. This CDR3 is 13 amino acids long. CDR1 and CDR2 from the germline V gene are SGHNT and YYREEE (reference sequence). This CDR3 is CASTNQGLTEAFF. The DNA for the CDR3 is TGTGCCAGCACCAACCAGGGGTTAACTGAAGCTTTCTTT.

V is TRBV18 and J is TRBJ1-2; possibly TRBD1 for D (5 bases). Germline loops: CDR1 KGHSH, CDR2 LQKENI. V was cut by 0 bases and J by 6 bases, with 14 bases left in between. The CDR3 loop spans 15 amino acids. The CDR3 region has the DNA TGTGCCAGCTCACCACCGCTACCAGGGCCCCATGGCTACACCTTC. Residues: CASSPPLPGPHGYTF.

V gene TRBV12-3 or TRBV12-4 combines with J gene TRBJ1-5; 8 bases match TRBD1. CDR3 length: 13 residues. V lost 11 bases and J lost 1; bases outside the gene matches: 4. CDR3 protein: CACQGASNQPQHF. The CDR3 bases are TGTGCCTGCCAGGGGGCAAGCAATCAGCCCCAGCATTTT.

V is TRBV3-1 (or the pseudogene TRBV3-2) and J is TRBJ1-2; 8 positions agree with TRBD1. V gave up 1 base and J gave up 4 bases; unmatched junction bases: 8. Germline V gene sequence: CDR1 LGHDT, CDR2 YNNKEL (reference sequence). CDR3 length equals 16 residues. The DNA for the CDR3 is TGTGCCAGCAGCCAAGCGGACAGGGCGGGGGTCTATGGCTACACCTTC. Its translation is CASSQADRAGVYGYTF.

The V call is TRBV5-6, the J call TRBJ1-6; D perhaps matches TRBD1 (6 bases). Between the trimmed V and J ends, which lost 2 bases and 0 bases, there was a span of 9 bases. CDR3 size: 16 residues. Germline V lookup: CDR1 SGHDT, CDR2 YYEEEE. The CDR3: CASSLRGASYNSPLHF. The CDR3 DNA follows: TGTGCCAGCAGCTTACGGGGGGCCTCCTATAATTCACCCCTCCACTTT.

The V gene is TRBV29-1, the J gene TRBJ2-4, with no clear D. CDR1 and CDR2 (germline): SQVTM, ANQGSEA. The CDR3 length is 13 residues. Trimming left V 1 base short and J 0 bases short, with 4 bases between. This chain's CDR3 is CSVEGGAKNIQYF. CDR3 nucleotides: TGCAGCGTTGAAGGAGGAGCCAAAAACATTCAGTACTTC.

The chain couples TRBV2 to TRBJ2-6; 11 bases map to TRBD1. Germline V gene sequence: CDR1 SNHLY, CDR2 FYNNEI. There are 18 residues in the CDR3. The trim removed 6 bases at V and 2 bases at J, leaving 9 bases unmatched. CDR3 bases: TGTGCCAGCAGGACCGGACAGGGGGCGGTTGCTGGGGCCAACGTCCTGACTTTC. Protein product: CASRTGQGAVAGANVLTF.

The chain combines TRBV3-1 (or the pseudogene TRBV3-2) with TRBJ1-1; 10 bases fit TRBD1. J lost 1 base, V lost 4 bases, and 3 bases had no gene match. Germline V CDR1 and CDR2: LGHDT, YNNKEL (reference sequence). The CDR3 is made up of 15 amino acids. DNA of the CDR3: TGTGCCAGCAGCCTTTGGACAGGGGGGAACACTGAAGCTTTCTTT. This gives the protein CASSLWTGGNTEAFF.

The chain employs TRBV5-8 and TRBJ1-1; tentatively, D is TRBD1 (5 bases). In germline, CDR1 is SGHTS, CDR2 YDEGEE. The CDR3 consists of 14 residues. V was shortened by 2 bases and J by 3 bases, with 11 bases between the two germline ends. The CDR3 is CASSLEWGDTEAFF. The CDR3 nucleotides are TGTGCCAGCAGCTTAGAGTGGGGGGACACTGAAGCTTTCTTT.

The V and J genes are TRBV7-8 and TRBJ2-3; 11 nucleotides match TRBD2. Germline CDR1 SGHVS, CDR2 FQNEAQ. Trimming took 0 bases from V and 5 from J; bases not matched to a gene: 4. The CDR3 length is 16 residues. The chain's CDR3 is CASSLARLAGGDTQYF. The CDR3 nucleotides read TGTGCCAGCAGCTTAGCGCGTCTAGCGGGGGGAGATACGCAGTATTTT.

The chain has TRBV30 and TRBJ1-4; D is perhaps TRBD1 (6 bases). CDR1 and CDR2 from the germline V gene are GTSNPN and SVGIG (reference sequence). Deletions cut 8 bases from V and 7 bases from J, with 20 bases between. The CDR3 covers 14 residues. DNA of the CDR3: TGTGCCGGGGGGGGGCCAGGGTTCAGTGAAAAACTGTTTTTT. Translating gives CAGGGPGFSEKLFF.

The chain couples TRBV6-1 to TRBJ2-5; 9 bases align to TRBD2. The CDR3 sequence is 17 residues long. The V and J ends lost 3 bases and 4 bases, in that order; junction bases with no gene match: 12. From germline, CDR1 is MNHNS and CDR2 SASEGT. DNA of the CDR3: TGTGCCAGCAGTGAGGTTACGAGCGGGGGGCCTGGAGAGACCCAGTACTTC. This encodes CASSEVTSGGPGETQYF.

The rearrangement uses TRBV2 and TRBJ1-1, with D maybe TRBD1 (5 bases). Germline CDR1 is SNHLY and CDR2 is FYNNEI. This CDR3 is built from 11 residues. Trimming shortened V by 2 bases and J by 10 bases, and 8 bases separated the two germline ends. The CDR3 reads CASSESQGAFF. The CDR3 nucleotides read TGTGCCAGCAGTGAATCCCAGGGAGCTTTCTTT. Filled out from reference TRBV2 and TRBJ1-1, the complete variable domain reads EPEVTQTPSHQVTQMGQEVILRCVPISNHLYFYWYRQILGQKVEFLVSFYNNEISEKSEIFDDQFSVERPDGSNFTLKIRSTKLEDSAMYFCASSESQGAFFGQGTRLTVV.

V is TRBV2 and J is TRBJ1-2, with a weak D call TRBD1 (6 bases). V was clipped by 2 bases and J by 8 bases, with 12 bases between them. The CDR3 loop spans 13 amino acids. The germline V gene has CDR1 SNHLY and CDR2 FYNNEI. The CDR3 protein is CASSENRDRGYTF. CDR3 coding DNA: TGTGCCAGCAGTGAAAACAGGGATCGCGGCTACACCTTC.

The chain carries TRBV27 and TRBJ1-5; maybe TRBD1 (5 bases). V was clipped by 3 bases and J by 4 bases, with 7 bases between them. In germline, CDR1 is MNHEY, CDR2 SMNVEV (reference sequence). The CDR3 spans 13 residues. CDR3 residues: CASSFGGNQPQHF. As DNA, the CDR3 is TGTGCCAGCAGTTTTGGGGGGAATCAGCCCCAGCATTTT.